The clone carrying this T cell receptor (beta chain) was observed a handful of times. Authors' analysis steps: Counts of nucleated cells, estimated from reference gene primer amplification, were obtained. Data came from immunoSEQ multiplex PCR; TCRdb stores just in-frame clones and leaves some out. V, J and clone size are those of that table, while D and trimming were read from the DNA. The data show about 170,000 clones, with roughly 80% seen just once and roughly 9% held by the top ten. The data derive from a study of blood T cell repertoires in COVID-19. Whole-study context: Both acute and convalescent COVID-19 samples were obtained from the United States, Italy and Spain. The cDNA or gDNA used as material had been derived from T cells, B-cell-depleted T cells, or PBMCs.

Trimming took 2 bases from V and 7 from J; bases not matched to a gene: 5. Germline V gives CDR1 SGHRS, CDR2 YFSETQ. This CDR3 has 13 residues. Sequenced sample: peripheral blood. J is TRBJ1-2 and V is TRBV5-1, with TRBD1 matching 7 bases. This TCR was sampled from a woman aged 70-85 years with acute or convalescent COVID-19. CDR3: CASSLDRAGGYTF. The CDR3 DNA reads as TGCGCCAGCAGCTTAGACAGGGCTGGTGGCTACACCTTC.